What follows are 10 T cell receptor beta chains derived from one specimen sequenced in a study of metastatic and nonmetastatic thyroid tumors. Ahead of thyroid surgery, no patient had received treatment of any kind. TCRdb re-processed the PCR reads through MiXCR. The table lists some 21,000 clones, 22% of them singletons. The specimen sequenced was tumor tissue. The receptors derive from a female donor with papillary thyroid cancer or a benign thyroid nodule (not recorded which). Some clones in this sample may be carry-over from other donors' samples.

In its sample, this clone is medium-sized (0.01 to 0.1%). CDR3 bases: TGTGCCAGCAGCCCTGCTACGCAAGAGCAGTACTTC. Encoded protein: CASSPATQEQYF. The rearrangement joins TRBV14 to TRBJ2-7; D is uncertain. This CDR3 spans 12 amino acids. V shed 4 bases and J shed 7 bases, with 11 bases lying between them. The germline V gene encodes CDR1 SGHDN and CDR2 FVKESK. Variable domain in full (rest from reference TRBV14 and TRBJ2-7): EAGVTQFPSHSVIEKGQTVTLRCDPISGHDNLYWYRRVMGKEIKFLLHFVKESKQDESGMPNNRFLAERTGGTYSTLKVQPAELEDSGVYFCASSPATQEQYFGPGTRLTVT.

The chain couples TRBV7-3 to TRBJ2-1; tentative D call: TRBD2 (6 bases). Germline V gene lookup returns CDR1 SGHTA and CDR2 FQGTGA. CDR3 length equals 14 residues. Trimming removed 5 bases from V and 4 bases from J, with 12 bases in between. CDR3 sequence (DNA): TGTGCCAGCAGCCTAGACCGGGGGTACAATGAGCAGTTCTTC. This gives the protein CASSLDRGYNEQFF.

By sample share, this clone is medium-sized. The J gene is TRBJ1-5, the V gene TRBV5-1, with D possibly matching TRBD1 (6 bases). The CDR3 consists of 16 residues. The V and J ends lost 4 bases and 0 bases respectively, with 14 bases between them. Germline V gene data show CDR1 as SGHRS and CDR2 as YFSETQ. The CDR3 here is CASSPGHGDSNQPQHF. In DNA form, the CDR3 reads TGCGCCAGCAGCCCGGGACACGGAGATAGCAATCAGCCCCAGCATTTT.

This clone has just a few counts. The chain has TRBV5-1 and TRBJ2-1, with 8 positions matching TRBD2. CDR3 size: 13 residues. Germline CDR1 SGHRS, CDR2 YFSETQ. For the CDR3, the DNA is TGCGCTAGTAGCGGGGACGCTTACAATGAGCAGTTCTTC. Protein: CASSGDAYNEQFF.

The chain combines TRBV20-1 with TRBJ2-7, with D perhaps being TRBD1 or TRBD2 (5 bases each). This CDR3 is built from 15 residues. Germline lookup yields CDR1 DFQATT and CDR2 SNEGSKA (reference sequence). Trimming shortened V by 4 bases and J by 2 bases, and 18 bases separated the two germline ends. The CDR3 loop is CSANWEMGPAYEQYF. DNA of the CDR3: TGCAGTGCTAACTGGGAGATGGGGCCCGCCTACGAGCAGTACTTC.

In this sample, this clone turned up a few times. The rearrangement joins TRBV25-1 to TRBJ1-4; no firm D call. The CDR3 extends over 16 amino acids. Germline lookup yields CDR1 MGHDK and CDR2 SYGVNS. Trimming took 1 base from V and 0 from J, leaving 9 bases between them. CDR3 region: CASSESRHPTNEKLFF. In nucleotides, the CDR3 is TGTGCCAGCAGTGAATCCCGACACCCAACTAATGAAAAACTGTTTTTT.

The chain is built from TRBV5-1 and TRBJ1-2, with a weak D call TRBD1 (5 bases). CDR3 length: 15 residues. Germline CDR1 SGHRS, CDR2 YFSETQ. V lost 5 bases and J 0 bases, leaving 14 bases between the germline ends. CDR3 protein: CASRIGTETNYGYTF. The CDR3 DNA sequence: TGCGCCAGCAGGATTGGGACGGAAACTAACTATGGCTACACCTTC.

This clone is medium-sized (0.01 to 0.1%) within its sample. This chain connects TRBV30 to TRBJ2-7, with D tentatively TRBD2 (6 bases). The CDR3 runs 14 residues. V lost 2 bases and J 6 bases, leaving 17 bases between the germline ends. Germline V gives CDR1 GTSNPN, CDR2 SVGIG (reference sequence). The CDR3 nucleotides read TGTGCCTGGAGTCCTAGCGCGCTTGTCCCCGAGCAGTACTTC. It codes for CAWSPSALVPEQYF.

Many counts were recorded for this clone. The CDR3 loop is CASSIQAGWKAKNIQYF. CDR3 DNA: TGTGCCAGTAGTATTCAGGCAGGGTGGAAGGCCAAAAACATTCAGTACTTC. This chain links TRBV19 with TRBJ2-4, with D tentatively TRBD1 (5 bases). This CDR3 spans 17 amino acids. CDR1 is LNHDA and CDR2 is SQIVND in the germline V gene (reference sequence). V lost 3 bases to trimming and J lost 1 base, with 16 bases between them.

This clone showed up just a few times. CDR3 nucleotides: TGTGCCAGCAGCCAAATTTCGGGGGACGAGCAGTACTTC. Encoded protein: CASSQISGDEQYF. The chain carries TRBV7-9 and TRBJ2-7; D might be TRBD2 (6 bases). This CDR3 comprises 13 residues. CDR1 and CDR2 (germline): SEHNR, FQNEAQ (reference sequence). The V gene lost 5 bases and the J gene lost 5 bases, with 13 bases spanning the gap.